Described below is a single TCR beta chain sequence and its context. What it binds is not known. There are 17 residues in the CDR3. V was pared by 0 bases and J by 4 bases, with 9 bases of the junction left unmatched. Germline V CDR1 and CDR2: SGHRS, YFSETQ. This specimen belongs to a study of cytomegalovirus exposure and HLA in healthy donors. PCR amplification relied on 60 Vbeta primers (plus 13 Jbeta primers). Profiled with immunoSEQ multiplex PCR; TCRdb holds only in-frame clones, not every one. The data contain approximately 100,000 clones, over 65% of them singletons. Findings and caveats of the study: Exclusion applied to some V segments, including TRBV6-2 and TRBV6-3, as they were indistinguishable. A few chains linked to CMV were shown in vitro to be specific for CMV antigens.

V usage is TRBV5-1 and J usage is TRBJ2-5; 10 positions agree with TRBD2. The receptor comes from a female donor in good health and CMV-seropositive. Sequencing input: PBMCs. The CDR3 DNA sequence: TGCGCCAGCAGCTTGGAGGGGGGGGCTAGCGGGAGAGAGACCCAGTACTTC. Its protein is CASSLEGGASGRETQYF.